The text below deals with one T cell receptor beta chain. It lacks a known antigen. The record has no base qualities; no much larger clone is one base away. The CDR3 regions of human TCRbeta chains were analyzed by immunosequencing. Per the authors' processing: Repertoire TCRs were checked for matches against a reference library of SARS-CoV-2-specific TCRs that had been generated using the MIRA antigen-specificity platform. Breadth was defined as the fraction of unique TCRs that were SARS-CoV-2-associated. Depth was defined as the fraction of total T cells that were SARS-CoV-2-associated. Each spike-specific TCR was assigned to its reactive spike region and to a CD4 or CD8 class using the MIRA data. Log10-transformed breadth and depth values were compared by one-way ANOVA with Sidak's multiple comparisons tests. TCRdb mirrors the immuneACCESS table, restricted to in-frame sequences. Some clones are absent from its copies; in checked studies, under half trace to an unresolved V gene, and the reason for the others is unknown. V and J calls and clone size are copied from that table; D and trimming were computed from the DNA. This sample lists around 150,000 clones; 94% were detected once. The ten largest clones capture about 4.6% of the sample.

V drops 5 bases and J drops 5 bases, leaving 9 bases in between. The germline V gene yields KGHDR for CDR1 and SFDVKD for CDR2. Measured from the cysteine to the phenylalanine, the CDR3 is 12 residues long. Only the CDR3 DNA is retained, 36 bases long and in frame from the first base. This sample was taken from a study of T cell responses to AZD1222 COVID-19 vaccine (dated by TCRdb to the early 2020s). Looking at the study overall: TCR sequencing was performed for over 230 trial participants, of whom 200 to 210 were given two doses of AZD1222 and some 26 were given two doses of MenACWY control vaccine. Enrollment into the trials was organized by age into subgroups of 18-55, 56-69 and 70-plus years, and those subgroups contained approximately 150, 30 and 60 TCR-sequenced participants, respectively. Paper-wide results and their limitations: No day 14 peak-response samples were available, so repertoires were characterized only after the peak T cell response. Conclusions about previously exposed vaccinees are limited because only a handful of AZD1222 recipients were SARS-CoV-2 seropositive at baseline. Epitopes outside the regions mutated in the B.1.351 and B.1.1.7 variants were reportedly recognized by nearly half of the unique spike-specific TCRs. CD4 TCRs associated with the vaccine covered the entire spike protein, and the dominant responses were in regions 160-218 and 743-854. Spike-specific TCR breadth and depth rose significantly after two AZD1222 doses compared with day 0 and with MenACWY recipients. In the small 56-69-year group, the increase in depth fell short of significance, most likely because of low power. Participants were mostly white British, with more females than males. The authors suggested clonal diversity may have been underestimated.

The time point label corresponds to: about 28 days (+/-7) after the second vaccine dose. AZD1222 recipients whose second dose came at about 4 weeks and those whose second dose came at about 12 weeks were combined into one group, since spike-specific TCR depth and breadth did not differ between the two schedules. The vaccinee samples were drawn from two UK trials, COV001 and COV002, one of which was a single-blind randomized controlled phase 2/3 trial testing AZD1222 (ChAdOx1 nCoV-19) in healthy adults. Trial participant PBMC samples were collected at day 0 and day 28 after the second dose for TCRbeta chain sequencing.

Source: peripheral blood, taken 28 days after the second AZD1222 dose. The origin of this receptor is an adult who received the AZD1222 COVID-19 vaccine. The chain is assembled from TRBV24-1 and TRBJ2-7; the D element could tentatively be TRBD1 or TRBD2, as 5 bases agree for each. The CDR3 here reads CATSVRGDEQYF. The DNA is TGTGCCACCAGTGTGAGGGGAGACGAGCAGTACTTC.